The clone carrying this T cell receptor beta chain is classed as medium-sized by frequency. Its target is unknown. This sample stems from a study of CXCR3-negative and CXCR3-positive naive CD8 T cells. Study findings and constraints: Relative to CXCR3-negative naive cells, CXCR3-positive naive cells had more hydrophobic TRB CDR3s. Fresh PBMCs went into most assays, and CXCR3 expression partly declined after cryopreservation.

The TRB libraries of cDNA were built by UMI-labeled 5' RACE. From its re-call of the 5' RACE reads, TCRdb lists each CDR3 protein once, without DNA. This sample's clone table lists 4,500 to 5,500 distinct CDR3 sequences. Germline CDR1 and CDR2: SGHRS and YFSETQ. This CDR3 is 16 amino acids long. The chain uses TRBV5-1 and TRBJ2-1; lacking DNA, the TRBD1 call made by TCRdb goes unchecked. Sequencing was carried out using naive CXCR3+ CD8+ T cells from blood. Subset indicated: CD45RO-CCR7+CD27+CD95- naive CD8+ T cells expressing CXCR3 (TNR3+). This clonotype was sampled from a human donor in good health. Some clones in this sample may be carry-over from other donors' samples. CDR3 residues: CASSLVSGGYEEEQFF.